These T cell receptor beta chains were read from a single sample in a study of blood T cell repertoires in COVID-19. The protocol was immunoSEQ multiplex PCR, while the TCRdb copy is restricted to in-frame clones and leaves out a portion. The profile covers 110,000 to 150,000 clones, with 70% to 85% appearing a single time and about 10% taken by the ten largest. Sequenced: peripheral blood. The receptors were sampled from a man aged 60 to 69 with active or convalescent COVID-19. Both conserved end residues are part of each CDR3. D genes are given only for firm matches. Some rows have no size entry. The others give once, few or many, or a class for an expanded clone.

cdr3_aa,cdr3_nt,v_call,d_call,clone_size,j_call
CASSAGQGDYQPQHF,TGTGCCAGCAGCGCGGGACAGGGGGATTATCAGCCCCAGCATTTT,TRBV7-2,TRBD1,-,TRBJ1-5
CASSPTAGNTEAFF,TGTGCCAGCTCACCAACAGCTGGTAACACTGAAGCTTTCTTT,TRBV18,-,few,TRBJ1-1
CASSQERTGAYSGANVLTF,TGCGCCAGCAGCCAAGAAAGGACAGGGGCTTACTCTGGGGCCAACGTCCTGACTTTC,TRBV4-3,TRBD1,-,TRBJ2-6
CASSPPVAGYGYTF,TGTGCCAGCAGCCCCCCGGTGGCAGGCTATGGCTACACCTTC,TRBV11-2,-,-,TRBJ1-2
CATYPGQLNTGELFF,TGTGCCACATACCCGGGACAGCTCAACACCGGGGAGCTGTTTTTT,TRBV28,TRBD1,once,TRBJ2-2
CASSFRQWEGYTF,TGTGCCAGCAGCTTTAGACAGTGGGAAGGCTACACCTTC,TRBV11-3,-,-,TRBJ1-2
CASSIAGASNIPQHF,TGTGCCAGTAGTATTGCAGGGGCGTCAAACATACCCCAGCATTTT,TRBV19,-,-,TRBJ1-5
CASSPGTGLGGLAKNIQYF,TGTGCCAGCTCACCCGGGACGGGACTGGGTGGTCTGGCCAAAAACATTCAGTACTTC,TRBV18,-,-,TRBJ2-4
CASSLRREGKLFF,TGTGCCAGCAGCTTACGCAGGGAGGGAAAACTGTTTTTT,TRBV13,-,few,TRBJ1-4
CASSIRGQNNEAFF,TGTGCCAGTAGTATTCGAGGGCAGAACAATGAAGCTTTCTTT,TRBV19,-,once,TRBJ1-1
CATSDFSREGYYSYNEQFF,TGTGCCACCAGTGATTTTAGTCGGGAGGGATATTACTCCTACAATGAGCAGTTCTTC,TRBV24-1,TRBD2,few,TRBJ2-1
CASSRGQGITQETQYF,TGCGCCAGCAGCCGGGGACAGGGAATAACTCAAGAGACCCAGTACTTC,TRBV4-3,TRBD1,-,TRBJ2-5
CATSDFWAYGYTF,TGTGCCACCAGTGATTTTTGGGCTTATGGCTACACCTTC,TRBV24-1,-,-,TRBJ1-2
CASSELGGSSYTDTQYF,TGTGCCAGCAGTGAATTGGGCGGGAGCTCCTACACAGATACGCAGTATTTT,TRBV6-1,TRBD2,-,TRBJ2-3
CATSDSRQRTDTQYF,TGTGCCACCAGTGATTCGCGGCAGCGCACAGATACGCAGTATTTT,TRBV24-1,-,-,TRBJ2-3
CASRAGTAKVNTEAFF,TGTGCCAGCAGGGCCGGGACAGCGAAAGTGAACACTGAAGCTTTCTTT,TRBV2,TRBD1,few,TRBJ1-1
CASSLGAREGEKLFF,TGTGCCAGCAGCTTAGGAGCCAGGGAAGGAGAAAAACTGTTTTTT,TRBV7-2,-,few,TRBJ1-4
CASSTPGHKRYTF,TGTGCCAGCAGTACCCCGGGACATAAGCGCTACACCTTC,TRBV27,-,-,TRBJ1-2
CASSPTQGASAEAFF,TGCGCCAGCAGCCCGACACAGGGGGCCTCTGCTGAAGCTTTCTTT,TRBV5-1,TRBD1,few,TRBJ1-1
CASSLRQGANSPLHF,TGTGCCAGCAGCTTGAGACAGGGGGCCAATTCACCCCTCCACTTT,TRBV7-2,TRBD1,-,TRBJ1-6
CASSLDRATNEKLFF,TGTGCCAGCAGCTTAGACAGGGCAACTAATGAAAAACTGTTTTTT,TRBV7-2,-,-,TRBJ1-4
CASSLYLLGTGKGKNIQYF,TGTGCCAGCAGTTTATATCTTCTAGGGACAGGGAAAGGCAAAAACATTCAGTACTTC,TRBV28,TRBD1,once,TRBJ2-4
CASRTRAGVNTGELFF,TGTGCCAGCAGGACCAGAGCGGGAGTGAACACCGGGGAGCTGTTTTTT,TRBV27,TRBD2,-,TRBJ2-2
CASSPRTGLAGELFF,TGCGCCAGCAGCCCTCGGACAGGGCTGGCCGGGGAGCTGTTTTTT,TRBV4-1,TRBD1,-,TRBJ2-2
CASSNHSPTGELFF,TGTGCCAGTAGTAACCACAGTCCCACCGGGGAGCTGTTTTTT,TRBV19,-,-,TRBJ2-2
CASSLLKLQGNEKLFF,TGTGCCAGCAGCTTATTAAAACTCCAGGGGAACGAAAAACTGTTTTTT,TRBV7-2,-,-,TRBJ1-4
CSASQQGYTYNSPLHF,TGCAGTGCTAGTCAACAGGGGTATACCTATAATTCACCCCTCCACTTT,TRBV20-1,TRBD1,-,TRBJ1-6
CASSYSGGNQPQHF,TGTGCCAGCAGTTACTCAGGAGGCAATCAGCCCCAGCATTTT,TRBV6-2/TRBV6-3,-,once,TRBJ1-5
CASGGLNEKLFF,TGTGCCAGCGGTGGGCTCAATGAAAAACTGTTTTTT,TRBV12-3/TRBV12-4,-,few,TRBJ1-4
CASRGQGNREKLFF,TGTGCCAGCAGAGGACAGGGAAATCGAGAAAAACTGTTTTTT,TRBV2,TRBD1,-,TRBJ1-4
CAWSLGTSGGPRETQYF,TGTGCCTGGAGTCTTGGGACTAGCGGGGGGCCGCGAGAGACCCAGTACTTC,TRBV30,TRBD2,-,TRBJ2-5
CASSETGRNQHF,TGTGCCAGTAGTGAGACAGGGAGGAACCAGCATTTT,TRBV19,TRBD1,-,TRBJ1-5
CASISQGRGYTF,TGTGCCAGCATTAGCCAGGGGCGAGGCTACACCTTC,TRBV28,-,-,TRBJ1-2
CASSVVASTGELFF,TGTGCCAGCAGCGTAGTGGCCTCCACCGGGGAGCTGTTTTTT,TRBV9,-,-,TRBJ2-2
CASSLFTGDGYTF,TGCGCCAGCAGCTTGTTCACAGGGGATGGCTACACCTTC,TRBV5-1,TRBD1,few,TRBJ1-2
CASNLNYIGQGTSGGGYTF,TGCGCCAGCAACCTAAACTATATCGGACAGGGGACGTCGGGTGGTGGCTACACCTTC,TRBV5-1,TRBD1,-,TRBJ1-2
CASSSSRGGNQPQHF,TGTGCCAGCAGTTCTTCCAGGGGTGGCAATCAGCCCCAGCATTTT,TRBV27,-,-,TRBJ1-5
CASSFSGDDLYLYGYTF,TGTGCCAGCAGTTTTTCGGGGGACGACCTTTACTTGTATGGCTACACCTTC,TRBV28,-,-,TRBJ1-2
CASSQLENTGELFF,TGTGCCAGCAGCCAACTAGAGAACACCGGGGAGCTGTTTTTT,TRBV3-1/TRBV3-2,-,-,TRBJ2-2
CASSLVWGDPGEKLFF,TGTGCCAGCAGCTTAGTTTGGGGGGACCCTGGTGAAAAACTGTTTTTT,TRBV7-2,-,few,TRBJ1-4